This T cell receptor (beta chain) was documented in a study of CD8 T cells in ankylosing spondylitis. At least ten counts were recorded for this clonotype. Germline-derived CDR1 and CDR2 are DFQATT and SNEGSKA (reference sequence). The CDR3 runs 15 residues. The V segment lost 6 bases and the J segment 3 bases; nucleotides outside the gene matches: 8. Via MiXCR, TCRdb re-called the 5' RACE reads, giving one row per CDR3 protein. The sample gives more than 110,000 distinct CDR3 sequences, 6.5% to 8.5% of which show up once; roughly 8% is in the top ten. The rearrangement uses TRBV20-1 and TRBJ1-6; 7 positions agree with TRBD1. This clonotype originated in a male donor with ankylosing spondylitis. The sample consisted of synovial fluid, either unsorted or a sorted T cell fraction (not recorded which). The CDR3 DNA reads TGCAGTGCCTTGGACAGGTTTCGCTATAATTCACCCCTCCACTTT. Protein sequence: CSALDRFRYNSPLHF.